The TCR beta chain described here comes from a study of shared clonotypes between healthy human individuals. A word on this clone: The antigen remains undetermined.

Assay used: immunoSEQ multiplex PCR; TCRdb lists only in-frame clones, some missing. The sample yields approximately 2.4 million clones, approximately 95% seen once. The CDR3 covers 16 residues. Trimming cost V 0 bases and J 4 bases, with 12 bases left between them. CDR1 and CDR2 from the germline V gene are SNHLY and FYNNEI. Study-level results: Relative to memory subsets, naive subsets generally showed larger estimated richness. Rarefaction indicated that sorted-subset sequencing remained incomplete although depth was large.

Investigators divided CD4+ cells into CD45RA+ naive and CD45RA-negative memory subsets. The clonotype comes from a man between 18 and 35 years old in good health. This chain links TRBV2 with TRBJ2-2; D call uncertain. What was sequenced was naive CD4+ T cells sorted from blood. As to subset: CD45RA+ positively selected. The CDR3: CASSEARTYITGELFF. In DNA, the CDR3 is TGTGCCAGCAGTGAAGCCAGGACCTATATCACCGGGGAGCTGTTTTTT.